This note documents a single T cell receptor (beta chain) sequence. Its recognized antigen is unknown. The sample holds no much larger clone one base away, and base qualities are not on file. TCRbeta CDR3 regions were amplified from genomic DNA using the immunoSEQ Assay, a bias-controlled multiplex PCR. Per the original workflow: Within the assay, amplification of reference gene primers was used to estimate how many nucleated cells each sample contained. Sequence reads were collapsed and filtered to measure the absolute abundance of every unique TCRbeta CDR3 rearrangement. Productive Simpson clonality was computed per sample as the square root of Simpson's diversity index over productive rearrangements. This is the immuneACCESS table as TCRdb keeps it, with only in-frame sequences that have V and J called. A part of the clones is gone; compared with another copy, unresolved V genes explain less than half, and the rest is unexplained. That table furnishes V, J and clone size, whereas the DNA furnished D and trimming. Here the sample has about 250,000 clones; approximately 86% occur a single time. The ten largest make up roughly 0.87% of the sample.

One collaborating source in Seattle enrolled patients while the patients were actively infected and followed the patients over time throughout the course of disease. The collaborating institutions used their own protocols to collect whole blood in K2EDTA tubes. Collaborator samples were shipped for TCRbeta analysis as frozen whole blood, isolated PBMCs, or DNA extracted from either sample type. The source of the sample is a study of blood T cell repertoires in COVID-19 (dated by TCRdb to 2020 to 2022). Study-wide context: Samples covering the acute and convalescent phases of COVID-19 were provided by collaborators in the United States, Italy and Spain. The prospective study material was composed of cDNA or gDNA derived from T cells, B-cell-depleted T cells, or PBMCs. The dataset comprised deeply sampled blood TCRbeta repertoires from subjects exposed to, actively infected with, or recovered from COVID-19. The repertoires were released in a freely available public database intended as a resource for research on the immune response to SARS-CoV-2. Samples were obtained from the ongoing ImmuneRACE study (first 160 participants) and from 1,200 or so subjects provided by 6 global collaborators. Sample metadata almost always included a de-identified subject ID, COVID-19 status, age in years and sex. Where available, HLA class I and class II types were obtained from metadata supplied by the sample provider rather than from assay-based typing.

On the study overall, not on this receptor specifically: The quantity of clinical and demographic metadata differed by source and by participant and was supplied without curation.

V is clipped by 4 bases and J by 4 bases, and the sequence between their germline boundaries is 8 bases long. Inclusive of the bounding cysteine and phenylalanine, the CDR3 is 11 residues long. The DNA shown is the 33-base CDR3, in frame from base 1. According to the germline V gene, CDR1 reads SQVTM and CDR2 reads ANQGSEA. Material for sequencing was peripheral blood. The chain joins TRBV29-1 to TRBJ2-7; a tentative D call is TRBD2 (6 bases match). This receptor was obtained from a human donor with COVID-19, enrolled during active disease. The donor label of this sample is uncertain. The CDR3 loop reads CSVVTSYEQYF. The nucleotide sequence is given as TGCAGCGTTGTGACTAGTTACGAGCAGTACTTC.